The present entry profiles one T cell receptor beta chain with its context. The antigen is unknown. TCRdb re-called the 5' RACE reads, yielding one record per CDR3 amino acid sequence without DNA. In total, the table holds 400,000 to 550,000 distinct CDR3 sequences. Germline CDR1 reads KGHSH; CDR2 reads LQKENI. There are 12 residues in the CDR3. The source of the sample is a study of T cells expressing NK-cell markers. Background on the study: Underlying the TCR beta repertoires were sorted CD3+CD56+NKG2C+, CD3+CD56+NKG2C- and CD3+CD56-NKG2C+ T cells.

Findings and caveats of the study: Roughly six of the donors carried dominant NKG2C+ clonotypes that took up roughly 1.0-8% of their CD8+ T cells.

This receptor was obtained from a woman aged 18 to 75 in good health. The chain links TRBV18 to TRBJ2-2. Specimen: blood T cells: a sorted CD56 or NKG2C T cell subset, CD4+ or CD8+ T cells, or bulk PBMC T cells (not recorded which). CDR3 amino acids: CASSPNTGELFF.